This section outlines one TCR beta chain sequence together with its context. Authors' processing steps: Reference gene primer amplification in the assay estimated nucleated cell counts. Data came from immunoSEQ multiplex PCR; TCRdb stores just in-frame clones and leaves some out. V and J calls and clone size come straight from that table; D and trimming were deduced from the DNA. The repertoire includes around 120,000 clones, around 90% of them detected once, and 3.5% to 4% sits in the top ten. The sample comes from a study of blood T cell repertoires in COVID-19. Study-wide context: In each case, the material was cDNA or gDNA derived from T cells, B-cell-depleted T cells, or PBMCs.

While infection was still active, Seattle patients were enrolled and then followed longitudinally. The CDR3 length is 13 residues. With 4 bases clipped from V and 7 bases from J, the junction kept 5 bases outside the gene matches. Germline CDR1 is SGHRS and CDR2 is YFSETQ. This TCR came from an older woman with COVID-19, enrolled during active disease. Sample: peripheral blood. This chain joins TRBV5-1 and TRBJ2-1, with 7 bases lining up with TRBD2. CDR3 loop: CASSRGSGNEQFF. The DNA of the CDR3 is TGCGCCAGCAGCCGGGGTAGCGGGAATGAGCAGTTCTTC.